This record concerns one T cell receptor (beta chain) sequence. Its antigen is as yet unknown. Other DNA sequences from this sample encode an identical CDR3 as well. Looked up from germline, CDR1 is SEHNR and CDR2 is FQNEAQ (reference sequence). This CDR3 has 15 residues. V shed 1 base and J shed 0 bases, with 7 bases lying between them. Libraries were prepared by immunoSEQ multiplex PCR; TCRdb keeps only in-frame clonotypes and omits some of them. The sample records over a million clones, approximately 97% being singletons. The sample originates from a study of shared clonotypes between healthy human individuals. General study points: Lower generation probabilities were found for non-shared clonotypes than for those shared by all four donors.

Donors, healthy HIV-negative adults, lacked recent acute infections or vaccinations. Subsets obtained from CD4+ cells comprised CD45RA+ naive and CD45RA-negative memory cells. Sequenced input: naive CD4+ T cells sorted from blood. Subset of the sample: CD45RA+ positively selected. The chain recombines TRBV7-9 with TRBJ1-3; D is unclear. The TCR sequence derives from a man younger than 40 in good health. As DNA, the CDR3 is TGTGCCAGCAGCTTAGGGAGGAACTCTGGAAACACCATATATTTT. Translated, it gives CASSLGRNSGNTIYF.